This T cell receptor (beta chain) was captured by sequencing in a study of regulatory T cells in long-lasting Graves disease. Study-level findings and limits: With approximately 3,000 shared public clonotypes, persistent patients exceeded new patients, who shared around 970. The study found lower TCR diversity in persistent Graves' patients than in newly diagnosed ones.

Time point noted: persistent/refractory GD, antithyroid drugs over 5 years with positive TRAb. TCR sequences were obtained from RNA taken from PBMCs. Guidelines of the American Thyroid Association were used to diagnose Graves' disease. The CDR3 has 13 residues. CDR1 is MNHGY, CDR2 SVAAGI, per germline. Through Arm-PCR of CDR3 regions and iRepertoire HTBI primers, TCR beta libraries were built. One entry per CDR3 protein, called by TCRdb with MiXCR from the multiplex PCR reads. There are 360,000 or so distinct CDR3 sequences in the sample; roughly 23% occur only once, and approximately 28% lies in the top ten. This clonotype was seen repeatedly, ten times or more. Its cognate antigen is unknown. An end of the junction does not agree with germline; a read error may underlie this.

This clonotype originated in a woman aged 40 to 50 with Graves disease. Sample: peripheral blood mononuclear cells (PBMCs), taken when the disease was refractory, from a patient treated with antithyroid drugs. The V and J genes are TRBV6-9 and TRBJ2-7; tentative D call: TRBD1 (6 bases). In nucleotides, the CDR3 is TGTGCCAGCAGTTACGGACCAGCGCAGGGGCTGGTTTTC. It yields the protein CASSYGPAQGLVF.